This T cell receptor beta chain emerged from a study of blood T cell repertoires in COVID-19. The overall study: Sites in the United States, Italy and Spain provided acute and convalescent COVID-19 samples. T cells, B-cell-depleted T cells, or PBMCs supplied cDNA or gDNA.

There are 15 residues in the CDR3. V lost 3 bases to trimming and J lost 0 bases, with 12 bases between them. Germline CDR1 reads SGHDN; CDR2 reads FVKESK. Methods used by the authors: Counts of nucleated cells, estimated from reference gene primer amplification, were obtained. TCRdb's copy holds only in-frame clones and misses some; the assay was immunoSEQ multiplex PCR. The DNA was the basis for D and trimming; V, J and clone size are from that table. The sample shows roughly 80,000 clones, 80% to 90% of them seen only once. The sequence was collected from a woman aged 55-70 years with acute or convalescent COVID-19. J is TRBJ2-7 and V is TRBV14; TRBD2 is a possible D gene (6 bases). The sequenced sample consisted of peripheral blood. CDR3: CASSQTRDGSYEQYF. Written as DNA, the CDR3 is TGTGCCAGCAGCCAGACGCGGGACGGCTCCTACGAGCAGTACTTC.